One and the same sample provided the 14 T cell receptor beta chains below, sequenced in a study of cytomegalovirus exposure and HLA in healthy donors. PCR employed 60 Vbeta and 13 Jbeta primers. This table comes from immunoSEQ multiplex PCR, and its TCRdb copy is limited to in-frame clones, with some not included. The sample has 170,000 or so clones; roughly four fifths are singletons. The sample comprised PBMCs. The receptors were gathered from a woman aged 35 to 49 in good health and CMV-seronegative.

V gene TRBV18 combines with J gene TRBJ1-1, with D tentatively TRBD1 (6 bases). This CDR3 is built from 17 residues. The germline V gene encodes CDR1 KGHSH and CDR2 LQKENI. V was shortened by 2 bases and J by 0 bases, with 16 bases between the two germline ends. DNA of the CDR3: TGTGCCAGCTCACCATTAGGTACAGGGTCTTTGAACACTGAAGCTTTCTTT. Translating it yields CASSPLGTGSLNTEAFF.

As to this clone: The germline gene is not matched at one end of the junction; a read error may be the cause. J is TRBJ2-7 and V is TRBV5-1; possibly TRBD2 for D (5 bases). This CDR3 spans 14 amino acids. CDR1 and CDR2 (germline): SGHRS, YFSETQ. CDR3 in amino acids: CASSLDSIVHEQYF. Here the CDR3 DNA reads TGCGCCAGCAGTTTGGACTCTATTGTTCACGAGCAGTACTTC.

This clone appeared a few times. This chain joins TRBV11-1 and TRBJ1-2; possible D gene TRBD1, 6 bases. V lost 5 bases and J lost 4, with 17 bases in between. Germline CDR1 and CDR2: SGHAT and FQDESV (reference sequence). The CDR3 length is 15 residues. The CDR3 loop reads CASSHKAAGVYGYTF. The CDR3 DNA follows: TGTGCCAGCAGCCATAAGGCCGCAGGGGTCTATGGCTACACCTTC.

The rearrangement links TRBV5-1 to TRBJ1-3, with 10 bases lining up with TRBD1. Germline CDR1 is SGHRS and CDR2 is YFSETQ. This CDR3 spans 15 amino acids. Losses at the gene ends were 4 bases for V and 2 bases for J; bases not matched to a gene: 3. CDR3 amino acids: CASSQGQGTGNTIYF. The CDR3, as DNA: TGCGCCAGCAGCCAGGGACAGGGGACTGGAAACACCATATATTTT.

The rearrangement links TRBV7-6 to TRBJ2-2; TRBD2 matches 8 bases. The CDR3 is 16 amino acids. After removal of 5 bases from V and 2 bases from J, the junction contained 7 bases not matched to a gene. Per germline, CDR1 SGHVS and CDR2 FNYEAQ. The CDR3 sequence is CASSEPGLGNTGELFF. The CDR3 DNA sequence: TGTGCCAGCAGCGAACCGGGACTAGGAAACACCGGGGAGCTGTTTTTT.

The chain couples TRBV11-2 to TRBJ2-1; 10 bases fit TRBD2. Germline V gives CDR1 SGHAT, CDR2 FQNNGV. V shed 5 bases and J 4 bases; nucleotides not matched to a gene: 8. This CDR3 is built from 16 residues. The CDR3 region is CASSQSLAGVYNEQFF. CDR3 sequence (DNA): TGTGCCAGCAGCCAAAGTCTAGCGGGGGTGTACAATGAGCAGTTCTTC. Using reference TRBV11-2 and TRBJ2-1 for the parts outside the CDR3, the full variable domain is EAGVAQSPRYKIIEKRQSVAFWCNPISGHATLYWYQQILGQGPKLLIQFQNNGVVDDSQLPKDRFSAERLKGVDSTLKIQPAKLEDSAVYLCASSQSLAGVYNEQFFGPGTRLTVL.

The V call is TRBV7-8, the J call TRBJ1-1; D is ambiguous. CDR1 and CDR2 (germline): SGHVS, FQNEAQ. V lost 3 bases and J lost 0, with 11 bases in between. This CDR3 region has 15 residues. The CDR3 region is CASSFVSVMNTEAFF. In DNA, the CDR3 is TGTGCCAGCAGCTTTGTAAGCGTCATGAACACTGAAGCTTTCTTT.

This chain connects TRBV5-1 to TRBJ2-5; D uncertain. The CDR3 has 15 amino acids. V lost 0 bases, J lost 0 bases, and 9 bases lay in between. Germline CDR1 is SGHRS and CDR2 is YFSETQ. CDR3 DNA: TGCGCCAGCAGCTTGGATATAATGTACCAAGAGACCCAGTACTTC. Translating gives CASSLDIMYQETQYF.

The rearrangement links TRBV6-9 to TRBJ2-1, with D uncertain. The germline CDR1 and CDR2 sequences are MNHGY and SVAAGI. V lost 5 bases and J 10 bases, leaving 6 bases between the germline ends. The CDR3 runs 10 residues. This CDR3 is CASSPVEQFF. CDR3 DNA sequence: TGTGCCAGCAGTCCCGTCGAGCAGTTCTTC.

The chain is built from TRBV7-9 and TRBJ2-5, with D hard to call. CDR3 length: 12 residues. The germline V gene has CDR1 SEHNR and CDR2 FQNEAQ (reference sequence). V dropped 3 bases and J dropped 3 bases, with 5 bases sitting between them. CDR3 sequence (DNA): TGTGCCAGCAGCTTTAGAAAAGAGACCCAGTACTTC. It specifies CASSFRKETQYF.

This rearrangement joins TRBV19 to TRBJ1-4, with 7 bases that match TRBD1. Looked up from germline, CDR1 is LNHDA and CDR2 is SQIVND (reference sequence). V was clipped by 7 bases and J by 0 bases; unmatched bases: 11. The CDR3 has 17 amino acids. The CDR3 region has the DNA TGTGCCAGTAAGGTCGGGACAGTTCTGGCAACTAATGAAAAACTGTTTTTT. This translates into CASKVGTVLATNEKLFF.

The chain employs TRBV19 and TRBJ1-6; maybe TRBD1 (6 bases). Trimming left V 5 bases short and J 13 bases short, with 15 bases between. The CDR3 runs 13 residues. Germline V gene lookup returns CDR1 LNHDA and CDR2 SQIVND (reference sequence). CDR3 coding DNA: TGTGCCAGTAGTCTAGGACAGCCCGCTCCCCTCCACTTT. This codes for CASSLGQPAPLHF.

Here the CDR3 DNA reads TGTGCCAGCAGCTCCCTTTTTCGGGGGGCCTACGAGCAGTACTTC. Residues: CASSSLFRGAYEQYF. The chain links TRBV5-5 to TRBJ2-7, with TRBD2 matching over 7 bases. This CDR3 is 15 amino acids long. Germline assignment: CDR1 SGHKS and CDR2 YYEKEE (reference sequence). With V trimmed by 3 bases and J by 2 bases, 8 bases remained unmatched. Variable domain in full (rest from reference TRBV5-5 and TRBJ2-7): DAGVTQSPTHLIKTRGQQVTLRCSPISGHKSVSWYQQVLGQGPQFIFQYYEKEERGRGNFPDRFSARQFPNYSSELNVNALLLGDSALYLCASSSLFRGAYEQYFGPGTRLTVT.

In the case of this clone: The junction and the germline gene differ at one end; a read error may be behind it. The V call is TRBV7-9, the J call TRBJ2-7, with a tentative D call TRBD1 (5 bases). This CDR3 has 12 residues. The germline V gene encodes CDR1 SEHNR and CDR2 FQNEAQ (reference sequence). The DNA for the CDR3 is TGTTCCAGCAGCTTAGGGGCAGGGTGGCAGTACTTC. Translated: CSSSLGAGWQYF.